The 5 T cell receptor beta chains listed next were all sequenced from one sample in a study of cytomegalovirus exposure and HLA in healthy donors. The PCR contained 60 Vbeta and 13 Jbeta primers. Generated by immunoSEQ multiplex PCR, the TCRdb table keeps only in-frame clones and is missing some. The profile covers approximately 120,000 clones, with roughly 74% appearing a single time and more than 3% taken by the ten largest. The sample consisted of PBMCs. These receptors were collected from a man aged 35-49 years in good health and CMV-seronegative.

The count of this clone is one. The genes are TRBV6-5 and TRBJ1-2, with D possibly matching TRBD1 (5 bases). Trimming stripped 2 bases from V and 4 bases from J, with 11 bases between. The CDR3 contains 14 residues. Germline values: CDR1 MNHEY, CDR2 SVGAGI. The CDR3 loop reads CASSYVGGFYGYTF. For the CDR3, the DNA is TGTGCCAGCAGTTACGTGGGGGGGTTCTATGGCTACACCTTC.

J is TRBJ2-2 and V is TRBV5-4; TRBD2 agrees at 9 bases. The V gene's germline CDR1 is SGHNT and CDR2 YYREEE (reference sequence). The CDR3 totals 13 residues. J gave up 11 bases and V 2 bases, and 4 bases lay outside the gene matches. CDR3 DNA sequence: TGTGCCAGCAGCTTTGGCGGGGGGGATGAGCTGTTTTTT. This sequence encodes CASSFGGGDELFF.

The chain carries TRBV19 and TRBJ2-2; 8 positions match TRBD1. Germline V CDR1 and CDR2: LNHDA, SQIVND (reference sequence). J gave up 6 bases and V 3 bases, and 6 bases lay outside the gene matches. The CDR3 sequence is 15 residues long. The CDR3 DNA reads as TGTGCCAGTAGTATCGGACAGGGCTGGGCCGGGGAGCTGTTTTTT. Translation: CASSIGQGWAGELFF.

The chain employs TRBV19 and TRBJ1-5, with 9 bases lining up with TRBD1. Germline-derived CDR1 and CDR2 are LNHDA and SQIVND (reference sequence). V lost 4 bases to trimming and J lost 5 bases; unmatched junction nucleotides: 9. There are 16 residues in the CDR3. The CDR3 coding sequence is TGTGCCAGTAGTAACCGGACAGGGGTGGTTCATCAGCCCCAGCATTTT. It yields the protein CASSNRTGVVHQPQHF.

The CDR3 DNA sequence: TGTGCCAGCAGTTTACTAGGGACTTCTTACGAGCAGTACTTC. This encodes CASSLLGTSYEQYF. The gene calls are TRBV27 and TRBJ2-5; D possibly corresponds to TRBD2 (6 bases). The end of the DNA aligns better with TRBJ2-7, so the J call may be wrong. This CDR3 region has 14 residues. CDR1 is MNHEY and CDR2 is SMNVEV in the germline V gene (reference sequence).